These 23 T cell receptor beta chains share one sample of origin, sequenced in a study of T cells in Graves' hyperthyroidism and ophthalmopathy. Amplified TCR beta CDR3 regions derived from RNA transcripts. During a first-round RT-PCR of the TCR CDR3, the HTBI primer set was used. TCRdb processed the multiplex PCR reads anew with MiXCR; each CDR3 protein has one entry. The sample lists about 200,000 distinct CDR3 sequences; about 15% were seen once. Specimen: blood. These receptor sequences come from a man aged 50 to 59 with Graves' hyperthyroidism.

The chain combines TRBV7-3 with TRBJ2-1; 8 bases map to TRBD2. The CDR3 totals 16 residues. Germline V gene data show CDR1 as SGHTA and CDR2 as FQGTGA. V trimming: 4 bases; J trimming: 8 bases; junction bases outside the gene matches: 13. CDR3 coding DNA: TGTGCCAGCAGCTCCAGTCCGGGACTAGGTTATTATGAGCAGTTCTTC. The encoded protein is CASSSSPGLGYYEQFF.

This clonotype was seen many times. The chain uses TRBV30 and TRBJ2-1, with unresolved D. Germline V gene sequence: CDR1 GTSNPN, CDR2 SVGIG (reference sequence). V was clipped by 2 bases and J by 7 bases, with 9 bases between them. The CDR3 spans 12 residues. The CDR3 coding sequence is TGTGCCTGGAGTATCTACTCGAATGAGCAGTTCTTC. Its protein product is CAWSIYSNEQFF.

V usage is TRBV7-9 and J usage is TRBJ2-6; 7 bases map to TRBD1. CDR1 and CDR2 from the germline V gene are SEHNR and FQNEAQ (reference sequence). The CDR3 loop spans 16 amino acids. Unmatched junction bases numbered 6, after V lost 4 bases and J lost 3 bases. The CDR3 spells CASSSTQGRGANVLTF. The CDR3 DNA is TGTGCCAGCAGCTCGACACAGGGGCGTGGGGCCAACGTCCTGACTTTC.

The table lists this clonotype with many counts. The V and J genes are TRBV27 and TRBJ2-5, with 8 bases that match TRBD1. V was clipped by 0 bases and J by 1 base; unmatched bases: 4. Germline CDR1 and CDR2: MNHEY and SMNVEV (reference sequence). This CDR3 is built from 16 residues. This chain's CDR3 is CASSLSLQGGQETQYF. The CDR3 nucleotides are TGTGCCAGCAGTTTATCGCTACAGGGGGGCCAAGAGACCCAGTACTTC.

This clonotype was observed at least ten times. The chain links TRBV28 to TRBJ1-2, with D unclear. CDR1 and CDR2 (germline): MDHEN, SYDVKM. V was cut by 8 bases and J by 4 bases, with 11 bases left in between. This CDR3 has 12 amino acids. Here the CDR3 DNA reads TGTGCCAGCGGGGTGGCAGCCTATGGCTACACCTTC. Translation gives CASGVAAYGYTF.

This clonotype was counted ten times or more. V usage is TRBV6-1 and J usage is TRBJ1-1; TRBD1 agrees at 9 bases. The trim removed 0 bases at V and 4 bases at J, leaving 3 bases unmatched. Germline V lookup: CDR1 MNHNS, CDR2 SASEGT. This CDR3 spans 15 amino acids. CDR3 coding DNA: TGTGCCAGCAGTGAAGCTGGACAGGGGACCACTGAAGCTTTCTTT. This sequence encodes CASSEAGQGTTEAFF.

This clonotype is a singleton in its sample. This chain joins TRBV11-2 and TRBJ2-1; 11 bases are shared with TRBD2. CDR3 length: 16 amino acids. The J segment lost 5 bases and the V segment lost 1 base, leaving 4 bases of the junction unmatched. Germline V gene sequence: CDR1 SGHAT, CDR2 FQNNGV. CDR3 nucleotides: TGTGCCAGCAGCTTAGTACTAGCGGGAGTTGACAATGAGCAGTTCTTC. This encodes CASSLVLAGVDNEQFF.

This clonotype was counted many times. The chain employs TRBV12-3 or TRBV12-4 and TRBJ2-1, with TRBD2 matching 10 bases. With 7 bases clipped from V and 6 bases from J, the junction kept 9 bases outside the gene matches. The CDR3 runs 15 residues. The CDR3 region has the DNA TGTGCCAGCAACATCATAGCGGGAGGAGGCAATGAGCAGTTCTTC. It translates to CASNIIAGGGNEQFF.

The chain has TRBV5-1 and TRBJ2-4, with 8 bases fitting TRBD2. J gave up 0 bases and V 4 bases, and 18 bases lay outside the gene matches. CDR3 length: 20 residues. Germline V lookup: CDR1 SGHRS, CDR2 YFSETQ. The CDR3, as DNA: TGCGCCAGCAGCGCCGGGACTCCGGGGGGGCATATACGAGCCAAAAACATTCAGTACTTC. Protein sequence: CASSAGTPGGHIRAKNIQYF. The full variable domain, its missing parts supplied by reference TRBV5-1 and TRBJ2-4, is KAGVTQTPRYLIKTRGQQVTLSCSPISGHRSVSWYQQTPGQGLQFLFEYFSETQRNKGNFPGRFSGRQFSNSRSEMNVSTLELGDSALYLCASSAGTPGGHIRAKNIQYFGAGTRLSVL.

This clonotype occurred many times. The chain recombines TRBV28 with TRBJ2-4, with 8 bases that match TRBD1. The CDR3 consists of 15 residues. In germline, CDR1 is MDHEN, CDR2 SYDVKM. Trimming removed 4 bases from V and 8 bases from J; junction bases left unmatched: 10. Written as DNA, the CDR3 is TGTGCCAGCAGTTCCACAGGGGGGACACGAGACATTCAGTACTTC. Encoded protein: CASSSTGGTRDIQYF.

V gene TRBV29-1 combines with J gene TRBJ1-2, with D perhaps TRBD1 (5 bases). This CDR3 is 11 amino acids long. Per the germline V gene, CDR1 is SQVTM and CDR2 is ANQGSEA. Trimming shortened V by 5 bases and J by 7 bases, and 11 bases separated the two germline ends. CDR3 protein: CSVWGESGYTF. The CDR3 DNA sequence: TGCAGCGTTTGGGGCGAGAGTGGCTACACCTTC.

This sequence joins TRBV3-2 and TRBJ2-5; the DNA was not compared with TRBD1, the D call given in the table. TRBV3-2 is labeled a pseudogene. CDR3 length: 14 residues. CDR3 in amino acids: CASSQEGGLKTQYF. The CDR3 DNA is TGTGCCAGCAGCCAAGAAGGGGGGTTAAAGACCCAGTACTTC.

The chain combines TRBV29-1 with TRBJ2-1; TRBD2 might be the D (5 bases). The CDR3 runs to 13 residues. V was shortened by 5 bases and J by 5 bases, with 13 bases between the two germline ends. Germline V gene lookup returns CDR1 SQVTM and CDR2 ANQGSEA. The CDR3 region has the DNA TGCAGCGTTACCCCCCTAGCCGACAATGAGCAGTTCTTC. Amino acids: CSVTPLADNEQFF.

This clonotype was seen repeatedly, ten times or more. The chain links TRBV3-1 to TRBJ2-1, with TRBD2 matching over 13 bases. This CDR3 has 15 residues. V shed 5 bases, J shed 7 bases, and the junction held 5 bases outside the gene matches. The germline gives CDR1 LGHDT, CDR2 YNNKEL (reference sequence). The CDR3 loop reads CASSFPGLAGNEQFF. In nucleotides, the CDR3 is TGTGCCAGCAGCTTTCCGGGACTAGCGGGGAATGAGCAGTTCTTC.

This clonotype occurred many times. Here the CDR3 DNA reads TGTGCCAGCACCGGACAGGGGGTCTACGAGCAGTACTTC. Translation: CASTGQGVYEQYF. The rearrangement uses TRBV12-3 or TRBV12-4 and TRBJ2-7; 10 bases are a match to TRBD1. Unmatched junction bases numbered 3, after V lost 7 bases and J lost 3 bases. The CDR3 is 13 residues long.

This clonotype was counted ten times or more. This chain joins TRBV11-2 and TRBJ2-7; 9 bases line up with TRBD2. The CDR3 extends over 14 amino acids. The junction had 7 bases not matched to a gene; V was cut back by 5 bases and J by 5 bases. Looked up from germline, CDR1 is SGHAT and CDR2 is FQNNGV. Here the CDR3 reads CASSLWTSVNEQYF. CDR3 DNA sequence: TGTGCCAGCAGCCTTTGGACTAGCGTCAACGAGCAGTACTTC.

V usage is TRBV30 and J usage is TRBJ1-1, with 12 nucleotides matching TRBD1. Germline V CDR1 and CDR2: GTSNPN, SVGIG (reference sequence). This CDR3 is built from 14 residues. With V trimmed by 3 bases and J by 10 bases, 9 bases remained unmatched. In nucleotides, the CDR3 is TGTGCCTGGAGCCCGGGACAGGGGGCGAAAAGAGCTTTCTTT. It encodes CAWSPGQGAKRAFF.

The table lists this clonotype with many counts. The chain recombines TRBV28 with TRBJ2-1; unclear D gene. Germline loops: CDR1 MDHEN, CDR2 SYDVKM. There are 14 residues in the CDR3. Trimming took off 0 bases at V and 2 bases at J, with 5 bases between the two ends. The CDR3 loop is CASSLWGPYNEQFF. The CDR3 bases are TGTGCCAGCAGTTTATGGGGCCCCTACAATGAGCAGTTCTTC.

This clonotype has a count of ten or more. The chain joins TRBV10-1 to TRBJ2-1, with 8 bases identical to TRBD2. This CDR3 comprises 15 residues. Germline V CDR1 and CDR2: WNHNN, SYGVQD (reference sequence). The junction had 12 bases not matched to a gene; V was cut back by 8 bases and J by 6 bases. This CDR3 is CASSLREGRSNEQFF. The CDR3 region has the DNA TGCGCCAGCTCCCTACGGGAGGGCCGTAGCAATGAGCAGTTCTTC.

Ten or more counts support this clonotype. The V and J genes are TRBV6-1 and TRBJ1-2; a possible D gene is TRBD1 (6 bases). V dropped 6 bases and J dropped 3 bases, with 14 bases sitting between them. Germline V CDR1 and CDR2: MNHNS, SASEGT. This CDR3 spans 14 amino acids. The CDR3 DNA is TGTGCCAGCAGCCCCCCAGGGGATTACTATGGCTACACCTTC. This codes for CASSPPGDYYGYTF.

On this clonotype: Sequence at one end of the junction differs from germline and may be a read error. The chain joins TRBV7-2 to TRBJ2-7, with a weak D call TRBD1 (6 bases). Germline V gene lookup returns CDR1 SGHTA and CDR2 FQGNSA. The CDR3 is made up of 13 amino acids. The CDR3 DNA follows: TGCGCCAGCAGCCAAGTAGGGGGCTACGAGCAGTACTTC. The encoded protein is CASSQVGGYEQYF. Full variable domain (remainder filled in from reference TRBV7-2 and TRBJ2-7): GAGVSQSPSNKVTEKGKDVELRCDPISGHTALYWYRQSLGQGLEFLIYFQGNSAPDKSGLPSDRFSAERTGGSVSTLTIQRTQQEDSAVYLCASSQVGGYEQYFGPGTRLTVT.

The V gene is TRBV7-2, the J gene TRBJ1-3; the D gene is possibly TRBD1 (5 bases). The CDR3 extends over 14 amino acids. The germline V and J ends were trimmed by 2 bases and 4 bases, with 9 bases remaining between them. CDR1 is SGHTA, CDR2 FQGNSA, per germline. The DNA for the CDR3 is TGTGCCAGCAGCTTAATGGGGGTGGGAAACACCATATATTTT. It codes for CASSLMGVGNTIYF.

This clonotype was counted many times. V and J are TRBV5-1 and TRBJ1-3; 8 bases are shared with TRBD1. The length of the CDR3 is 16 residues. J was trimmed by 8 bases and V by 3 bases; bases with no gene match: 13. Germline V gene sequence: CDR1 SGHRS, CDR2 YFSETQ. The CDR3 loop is CASSSYGGTGVDTIYF. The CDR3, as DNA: TGCGCCAGCAGCTCCTATGGCGGGACAGGCGTGGACACCATATATTTT.